The sequence of this T cell receptor (beta chain) was determined in a study of T cell responses to AZD1222 COVID-19 vaccine. The protocol was immunoSEQ multiplex PCR, while the TCRdb copy is restricted to in-frame clones and leaves out a portion. The sample records about 150,000 clones, around 92% being singletons. The source material was peripheral blood, sampled on day 0 of AZD1222 vaccination. The sequence derives from an adult in good health.

The CDR3 sequence is CASVQGGEGNYGYTF. CDR3 DNA sequence: TGTGCCAGCGTACAAGGGGGCGAGGGGAACTATGGCTACACCTTC. The gene calls are TRBV7-2 and TRBJ1-2; TRBD1 matches at 7 bases. This CDR3 has 15 residues. Germline assignment: CDR1 SGHTA and CDR2 FQGNSA. The V segment lost 8 bases and the J segment 2 bases; nucleotides outside the gene matches: 11.